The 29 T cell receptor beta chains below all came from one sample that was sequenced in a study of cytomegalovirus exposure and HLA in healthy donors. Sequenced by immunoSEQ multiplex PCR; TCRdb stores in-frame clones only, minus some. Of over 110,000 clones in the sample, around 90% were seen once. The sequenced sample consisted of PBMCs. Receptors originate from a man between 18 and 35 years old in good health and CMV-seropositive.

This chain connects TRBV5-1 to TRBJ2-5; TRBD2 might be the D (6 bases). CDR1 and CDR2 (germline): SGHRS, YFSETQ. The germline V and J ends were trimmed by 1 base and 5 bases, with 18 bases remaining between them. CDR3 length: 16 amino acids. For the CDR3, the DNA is TGCGCCAGCAGCTTGTGGGCCCATGCCGGAGGGGAGACCCAGTACTTC. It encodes CASSLWAHAGGETQYF.

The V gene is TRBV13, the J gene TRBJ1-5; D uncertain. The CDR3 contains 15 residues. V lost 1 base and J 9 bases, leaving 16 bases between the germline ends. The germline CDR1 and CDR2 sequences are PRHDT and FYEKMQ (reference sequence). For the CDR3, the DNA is TGTGCCAGCAGCTTAGAAACAGATACAATCGGGCCCCAGCATTTT. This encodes CASSLETDTIGPQHF.

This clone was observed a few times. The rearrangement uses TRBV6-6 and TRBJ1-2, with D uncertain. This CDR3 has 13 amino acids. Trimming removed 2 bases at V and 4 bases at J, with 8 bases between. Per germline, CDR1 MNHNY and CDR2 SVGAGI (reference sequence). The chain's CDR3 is CASSYNQFYGYTF. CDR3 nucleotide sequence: TGTGCCAGCAGTTACAACCAGTTCTATGGCTACACCTTC.

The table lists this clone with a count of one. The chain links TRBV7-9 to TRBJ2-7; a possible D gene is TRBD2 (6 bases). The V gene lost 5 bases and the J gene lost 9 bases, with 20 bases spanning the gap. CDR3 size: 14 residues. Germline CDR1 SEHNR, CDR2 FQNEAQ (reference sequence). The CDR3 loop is CASSLDYSLPVQYF. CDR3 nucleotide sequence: TGTGCCAGCAGCCTGGACTACTCCCTACCGGTGCAGTACTTC.

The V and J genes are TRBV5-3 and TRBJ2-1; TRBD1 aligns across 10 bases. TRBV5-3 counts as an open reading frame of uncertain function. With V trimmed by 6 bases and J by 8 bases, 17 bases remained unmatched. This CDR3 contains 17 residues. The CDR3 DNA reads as TGTGCCAGAAACCGTGTGATGGGACAGGGGCTCGGCGATGAGCAGTTCTTC. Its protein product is CARNRVMGQGLGDEQFF.

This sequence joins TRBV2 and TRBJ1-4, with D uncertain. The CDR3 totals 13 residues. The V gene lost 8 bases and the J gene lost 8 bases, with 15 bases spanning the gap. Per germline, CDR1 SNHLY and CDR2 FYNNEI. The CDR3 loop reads CASYGGEGEKLFF. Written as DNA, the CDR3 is TGTGCCAGCTATGGCGGGGAAGGGGAAAAACTGTTTTTT.

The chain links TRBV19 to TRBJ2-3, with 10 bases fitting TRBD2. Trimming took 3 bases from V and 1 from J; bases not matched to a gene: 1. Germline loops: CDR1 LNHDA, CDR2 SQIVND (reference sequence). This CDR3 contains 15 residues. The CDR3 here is CASSMTSGRTDTQYF. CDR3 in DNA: TGTGCCAGTAGTATGACTAGCGGGCGCACAGATACGCAGTATTTT.

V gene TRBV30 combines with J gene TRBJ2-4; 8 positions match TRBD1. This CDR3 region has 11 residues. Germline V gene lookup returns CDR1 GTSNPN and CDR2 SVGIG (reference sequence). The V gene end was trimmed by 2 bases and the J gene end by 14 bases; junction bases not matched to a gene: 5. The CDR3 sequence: CAWSQQGGEYF. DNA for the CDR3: TGTGCCTGGAGTCAACAGGGGGGCGAGTACTTC.

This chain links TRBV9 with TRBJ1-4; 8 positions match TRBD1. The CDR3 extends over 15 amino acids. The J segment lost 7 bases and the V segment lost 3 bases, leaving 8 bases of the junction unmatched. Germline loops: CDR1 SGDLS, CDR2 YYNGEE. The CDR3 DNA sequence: TGTGCCAGCAGCGCCGGACAGGGATGGGGTGAAAAACTGTTTTTT. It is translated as CASSAGQGWGEKLFF.

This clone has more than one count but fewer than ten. The CDR3 DNA is TGTGCCAGCAGCGTAAGACCCGAGAGGGGGGATACGCAGTATTTT. Translation: CASSVRPERGDTQYF. V usage is TRBV13 and J usage is TRBJ2-3; TRBD1 is a possible D gene (6 bases). Trimming pared 5 bases from V and 6 bases from J, leaving 18 bases between. This CDR3 has 15 amino acids. Germline CDR1 reads PRHDT; CDR2 reads FYEKMQ (reference sequence).

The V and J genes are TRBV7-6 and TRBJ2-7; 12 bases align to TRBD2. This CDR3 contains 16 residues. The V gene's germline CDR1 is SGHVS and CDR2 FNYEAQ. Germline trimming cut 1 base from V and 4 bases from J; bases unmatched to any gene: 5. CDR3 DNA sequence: TGTGCCAGCAGCTTAGGGCTAGCGGGGGGGCCGTACGAGCAGTACTTC. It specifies CASSLGLAGGPYEQYF.

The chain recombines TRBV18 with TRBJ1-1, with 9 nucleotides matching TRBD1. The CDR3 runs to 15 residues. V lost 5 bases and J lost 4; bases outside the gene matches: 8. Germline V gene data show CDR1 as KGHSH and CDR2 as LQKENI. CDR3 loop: CASSSRQGVGTEAFF. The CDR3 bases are TGTGCCAGCTCATCGAGACAGGGGGTGGGCACTGAAGCTTTCTTT.

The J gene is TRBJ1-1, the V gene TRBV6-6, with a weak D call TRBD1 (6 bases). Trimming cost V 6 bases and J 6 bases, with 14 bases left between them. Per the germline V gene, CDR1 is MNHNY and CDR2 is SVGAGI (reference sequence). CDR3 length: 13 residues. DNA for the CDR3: TGTGCCAGCAGCCGAGGGGGGGTGGCTGAAGCTTTCTTT. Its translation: CASSRGGVAEAFF.

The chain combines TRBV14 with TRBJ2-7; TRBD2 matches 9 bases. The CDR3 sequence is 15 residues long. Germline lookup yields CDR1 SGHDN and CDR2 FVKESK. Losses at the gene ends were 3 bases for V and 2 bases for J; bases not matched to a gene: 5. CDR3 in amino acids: CASSQRLAVTYEQYF. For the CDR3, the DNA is TGTGCCAGCAGCCAGCGACTAGCGGTTACCTACGAGCAGTACTTC.

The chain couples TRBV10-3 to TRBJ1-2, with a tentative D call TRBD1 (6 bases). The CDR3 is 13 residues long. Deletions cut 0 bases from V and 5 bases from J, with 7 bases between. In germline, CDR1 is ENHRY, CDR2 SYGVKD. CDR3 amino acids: CAISESRGYGYTF. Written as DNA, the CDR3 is TGTGCCATCAGTGAGTCTAGGGGGTATGGCTACACCTTC.

Written as DNA, the CDR3 is TGTGCCAGCTCTCCCTCACCGGGACTTAGCTCCTACGAGCAGTACTTC. Translation: CASSPSPGLSSYEQYF. This rearrangement joins TRBV18 to TRBJ2-7, with a weak D call TRBD2 (6 bases). Germline CDR1 KGHSH, CDR2 LQKENI. The CDR3 loop spans 16 amino acids. The V gene lost 6 bases and the J gene lost 0 bases, with 18 bases spanning the gap.

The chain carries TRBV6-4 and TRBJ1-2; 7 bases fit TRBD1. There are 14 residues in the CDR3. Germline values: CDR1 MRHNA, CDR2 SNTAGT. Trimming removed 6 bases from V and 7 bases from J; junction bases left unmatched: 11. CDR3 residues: CASSLDRAGGGYTF. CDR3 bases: TGTGCCAGCAGCCTCGACAGGGCTGGAGGTGGCTACACCTTC.

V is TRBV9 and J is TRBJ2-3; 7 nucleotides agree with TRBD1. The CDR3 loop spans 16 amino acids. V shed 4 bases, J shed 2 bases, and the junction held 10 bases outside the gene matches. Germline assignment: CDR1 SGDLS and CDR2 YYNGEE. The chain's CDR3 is CASSLTTGPNTDTQYF. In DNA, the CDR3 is TGTGCCAGCAGCCTCACGACAGGGCCGAACACAGATACGCAGTATTTT.

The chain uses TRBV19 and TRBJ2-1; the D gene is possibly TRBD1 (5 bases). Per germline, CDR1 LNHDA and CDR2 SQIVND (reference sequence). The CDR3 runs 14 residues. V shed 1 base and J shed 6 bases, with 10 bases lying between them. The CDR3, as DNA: TGTGCCAGTAGTATAGGAAGGACACTCAATGAGCAGTTCTTC. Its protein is CASSIGRTLNEQFF. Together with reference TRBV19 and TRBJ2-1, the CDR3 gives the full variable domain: DGGITQSPKYLFRKEGQNVTLSCEQNLNHDAMYWYRQDPGQGLRLIYYSQIVNDFQKGDIAEGYSVSREKKESFPLTVTSAQKNPTAFYLCASSIGRTLNEQFFGPGTRLTVL.

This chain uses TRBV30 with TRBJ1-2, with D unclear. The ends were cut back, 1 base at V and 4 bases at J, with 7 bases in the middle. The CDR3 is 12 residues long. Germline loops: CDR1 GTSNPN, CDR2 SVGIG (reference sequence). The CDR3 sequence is CAWSGALYGYTF. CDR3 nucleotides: TGTGCCTGGAGTGGGGCACTCTATGGCTACACCTTC.

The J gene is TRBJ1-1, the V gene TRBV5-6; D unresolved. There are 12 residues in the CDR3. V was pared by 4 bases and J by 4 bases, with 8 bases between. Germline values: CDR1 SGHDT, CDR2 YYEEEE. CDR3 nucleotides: TGTGCCAGCAGCGTAGACACCACTGAAGCTTTCTTT. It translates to CASSVDTTEAFF.

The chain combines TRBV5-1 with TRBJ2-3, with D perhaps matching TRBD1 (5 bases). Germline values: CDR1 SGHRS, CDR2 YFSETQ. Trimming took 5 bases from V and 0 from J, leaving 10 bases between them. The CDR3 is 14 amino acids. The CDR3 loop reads CASSYDSSTDTQYF. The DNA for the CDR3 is TGCGCCAGCAGTTACGACAGCAGCACAGATACGCAGTATTTT.

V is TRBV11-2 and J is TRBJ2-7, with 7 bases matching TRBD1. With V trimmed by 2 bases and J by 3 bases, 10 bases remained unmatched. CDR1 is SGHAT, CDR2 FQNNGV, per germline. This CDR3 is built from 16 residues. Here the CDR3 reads CASSLRGRDSFYEQYF. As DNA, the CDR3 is TGTGCCAGCAGCTTACGAGGCCGGGACAGCTTCTACGAGCAGTACTTC.

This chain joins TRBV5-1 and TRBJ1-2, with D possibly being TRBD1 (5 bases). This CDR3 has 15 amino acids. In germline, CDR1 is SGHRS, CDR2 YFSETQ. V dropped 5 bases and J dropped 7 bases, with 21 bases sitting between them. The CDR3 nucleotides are TGCGCCAGCAGTCGTATTCCGGGACTATCTCCTGGCTACACCTTC. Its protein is CASSRIPGLSPGYTF.

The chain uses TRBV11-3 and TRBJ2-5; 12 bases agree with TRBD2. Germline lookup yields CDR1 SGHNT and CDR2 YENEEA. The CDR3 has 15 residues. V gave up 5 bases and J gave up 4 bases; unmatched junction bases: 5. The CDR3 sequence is CASSLTGLAGETQYF. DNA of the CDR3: TGTGCCAGCAGCCTTACGGGACTAGCGGGAGAGACCCAGTACTTC. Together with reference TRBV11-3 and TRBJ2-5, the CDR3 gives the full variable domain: EAGVVQSPRYKIIEKKQPVAFWCNPISGHNTLYWYLQNLGQGPELLIRYENEEAVDDSQLPKDRFSAERLKGVDSTLKIQPAELGDSAVYLCASSLTGLAGETQYFGPGTRLLVL.

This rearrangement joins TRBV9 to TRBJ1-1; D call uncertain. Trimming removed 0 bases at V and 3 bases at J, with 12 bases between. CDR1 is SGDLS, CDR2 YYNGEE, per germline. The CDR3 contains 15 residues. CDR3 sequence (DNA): TGTGCCAGCAGCGTAGGTGGAGGATACGACACTGAAGCTTTCTTT. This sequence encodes CASSVGGGYDTEAFF.

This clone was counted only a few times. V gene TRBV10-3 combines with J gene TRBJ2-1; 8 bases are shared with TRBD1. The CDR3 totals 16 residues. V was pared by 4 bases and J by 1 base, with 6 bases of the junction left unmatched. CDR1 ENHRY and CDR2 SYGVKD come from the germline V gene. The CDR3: CAISAHDRGSYNEQFF. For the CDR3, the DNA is TGTGCCATCAGTGCCCACGACAGGGGTTCCTACAATGAGCAGTTCTTC.

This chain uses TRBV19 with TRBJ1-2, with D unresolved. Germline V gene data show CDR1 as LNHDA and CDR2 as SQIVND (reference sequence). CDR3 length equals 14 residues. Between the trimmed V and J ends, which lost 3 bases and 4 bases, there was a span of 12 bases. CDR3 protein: CASSIARAPYGYTF. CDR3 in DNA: TGTGCCAGTAGTATCGCGAGGGCCCCCTATGGCTACACCTTC.

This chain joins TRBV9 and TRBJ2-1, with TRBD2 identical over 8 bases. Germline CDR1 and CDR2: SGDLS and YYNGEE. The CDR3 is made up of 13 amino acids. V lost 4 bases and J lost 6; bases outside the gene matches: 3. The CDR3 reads CASSISGGNEQFF. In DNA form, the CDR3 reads TGTGCCAGCAGCATAAGCGGGGGCAATGAGCAGTTCTTC.